Presented here are 21 T cell receptor beta chains from one specimen sequenced in a study of T cell responses to AZD1222 COVID-19 vaccine. Sequenced by immunoSEQ multiplex PCR; TCRdb stores in-frame clones only, minus some. The table lists approximately 81,000 clones, roughly four fifths of them singletons. The sample here was peripheral blood, taken 28 days after the second AZD1222 dose. Every receptor here comes from an adult who received the AZD1222 COVID-19 vaccine.

The gene calls are TRBV27 and TRBJ1-1; D remains ambiguous. Per the germline V gene, CDR1 is MNHEY and CDR2 is SMNVEV (reference sequence). The CDR3 covers 13 residues. The germline V and J ends were trimmed by 0 bases and 10 bases, with 12 bases remaining between them. CDR3 amino acids: CASSLSISRRAFF. The CDR3 DNA reads TGTGCCAGCAGTTTATCGATAAGTAGAAGAGCTTTCTTT.

This chain connects TRBV6-1 to TRBJ1-5; a weak D match, TRBD1 (6 bases). The germline gives CDR1 MNHNS, CDR2 SASEGT. This CDR3 region has 14 residues. Deletions cut 3 bases from V and 2 bases from J, with 8 bases between. The CDR3 DNA sequence: TGTGCCAGCAGTGACAGGGGACGCAATCAGCCCCAGCATTTT. Its translation: CASSDRGRNQPQHF.

This chain uses TRBV10-3 with TRBJ2-5; 7 nucleotides align to TRBD2. CDR3 length: 14 residues. Germline values: CDR1 ENHRY, CDR2 SYGVKD. J lost 5 bases, V lost 2 bases, and 5 bases had no gene match. Written as DNA, the CDR3 is TGTGCCATCAGTGAGCAGGGAGGGATGGAGACCCAGTACTTC. Its translation: CAISEQGGMETQYF.

The rearrangement joins TRBV7-2 to TRBJ1-2; 10 bases match TRBD1. The CDR3 loop spans 15 amino acids. V lost 5 bases, J lost 0 bases, and 3 bases stayed unmatched. In germline, CDR1 is SGHTA, CDR2 FQGNSA. The CDR3: CASSPTGGPNYGYTF. DNA for the CDR3: TGTGCCAGCAGCCCGACAGGGGGCCCTAACTATGGCTACACCTTC.

This clone was observed a handful of times. The V gene is TRBV7-9, the J gene TRBJ1-4, with D maybe TRBD1 (5 bases). Trimming took 1 base from V and 5 from J, leaving 8 bases between them. CDR1 is SEHNR and CDR2 is FQNEAQ in the germline V gene (reference sequence). This CDR3 contains 14 residues. The CDR3 coding sequence is TGTGCCAGCAGCTTAGACAGGAGAAATGAAAAACTGTTTTTT. Residues: CASSLDRRNEKLFF.

The chain has TRBV6-5 and TRBJ1-5; possibly TRBD1 for D (6 bases). V lost 7 bases and J lost 5, with 15 bases in between. CDR3 size: 14 residues. Germline CDR1 MNHEY, CDR2 SVGAGI. The CDR3 DNA sequence: TGTGCCAGCATGAAGGGGGAAGGGGATCAGCCCCAGCATTTT. It is translated as CASMKGEGDQPQHF.

The chain links TRBV7-2 to TRBJ2-7, with a tentative D call TRBD2 (6 bases). Germline V gives CDR1 SGHTA, CDR2 FQGNSA. V was trimmed by 3 bases and J by 0 bases, leaving 15 bases between them. The CDR3 sequence is 16 residues long. DNA of the CDR3: TGTGCCAGCAGCTTTGGTAGCGGCTCTAACTCCTACGAGCAGTACTTC. Residues: CASSFGSGSNSYEQYF.

A remark on this clone: One end of the junction does not line up with germline, which may come from a read error. The chain recombines TRBV6-2 or TRBV6-3 with TRBJ1-2; D is uncertain. Germline assignment: CDR1 MNHEY and CDR2 SVGEGT. This CDR3 is 15 amino acids long. CDR3 in amino acids: CASSNSFSAGNGYTF. CDR3 coding DNA: TGTGCCAGCAGTAACTCTTTCTCGGCCGGTAATGGCTACACCTTC.

The DNA of the CDR3 is TGTGCCAGTTCTCCCGGGGGTCGGGGCAATGAGCAGTTCTTC. Protein sequence: CASSPGGRGNEQFF. V gene TRBV19 combines with J gene TRBJ2-1, with D perhaps TRBD2 (6 bases). In germline, CDR1 is LNHDA, CDR2 SQIVND (reference sequence). The CDR3 is made up of 14 amino acids. The ends were cut back, 8 bases at V and 6 bases at J, with 17 bases in the middle.

The V gene is TRBV2, the J gene TRBJ2-7; D may be TRBD2 (6 bases). This CDR3 comprises 14 residues. Germline assignment: CDR1 SNHLY and CDR2 FYNNEI. V lost 1 base, J lost 5 bases, and 12 bases lay in between. The CDR3 reads CASSEGRGGDEQYF. CDR3 in DNA: TGTGCCAGCAGTGAAGGACGGGGCGGGGACGAGCAGTACTTC.

This clone was picked up one time. The chain joins TRBV30 to TRBJ2-2; 9 positions match TRBD1. The CDR3 covers 16 residues. Trimming took 0 bases from V and 0 from J; bases not matched to a gene: 2. Per the germline V gene, CDR1 is GTSNPN and CDR2 is SVGIG (reference sequence). CDR3 in amino acids: CAWSVGTGSNTGELFF. The DNA for the CDR3 is TGTGCCTGGAGTGTAGGGACAGGGTCGAACACCGGGGAGCTGTTTTTT.

The chain employs TRBV12-1 and TRBJ2-1; TRBD2 was called by the table and not checked on the DNA. TRBV12-1 is assigned pseudogene status. The CDR3 spans 19 residues. The CDR3 protein is CASSFGMGGTSGADNEQFF. In nucleotides, the CDR3 is TGTGCCAGCAGCTTTGGTATGGGGGGGACTAGCGGGGCCGACAATGAGCAGTTCTTC.

This sequence joins TRBV6-2 or TRBV6-3 and TRBJ2-3; TRBD2 matches 9 bases. Germline CDR1 is MNHEY and CDR2 is SVGEGT. CDR3 length: 16 amino acids. Unmatched junction bases numbered 3, after V lost 0 bases and J lost 2 bases. The CDR3 protein is CASSYSTSGATDTQYF. The CDR3 nucleotides are TGTGCCAGCAGTTACTCGACTAGCGGAGCCACAGATACGCAGTATTTT.

This sequence joins TRBV5-5 and TRBJ1-1, with TRBD1 identical over 8 bases. Trimming cost V 1 base and J 5 bases; bases outside gene matches: 13. The CDR3 extends over 17 amino acids. Germline V gene data show CDR1 as SGHKS and CDR2 as YYEKEE (reference sequence). The CDR3 DNA follows: TGTGCCAGCAGCTTGACCACTTGGACAGGGAGTAAGACTGAAGCTTTCTTT. Its protein product is CASSLTTWTGSKTEAFF.

The V gene is TRBV7-2, the J gene TRBJ2-1; tentatively, D is TRBD2 (6 bases). This CDR3 is 16 amino acids long. V was shortened by 6 bases and J by 0 bases, with 15 bases between the two germline ends. In germline, CDR1 is SGHTA, CDR2 FQGNSA. Written as DNA, the CDR3 is TGTGCCAGCAGTCTAAGCGGGTCTAGCTCCTACAATGAGCAGTTCTTC. Protein product: CASSLSGSSSYNEQFF.

This chain links TRBV30 with TRBJ1-3; D is unresolved. CDR1 is GTSNPN, CDR2 SVGIG, per germline (reference sequence). The V end lost 2 bases, the J end lost 0 bases, and 11 bases lay between the germline ends. The CDR3 spans 15 residues. The CDR3 region has the DNA TGTGCCTGGAGTCTGTCGCTATCCTCTGGAAACACCATATATTTT. Translated, it gives CAWSLSLSSGNTIYF. The variable domain in full, completed from reference TRBV30 and TRBJ1-3, reads SQTIHQWPATLVQPVGSPLSLECTVEGTSNPNLYWYRQAAGRGLQLLFYSVGIGQISSEVPQNLSASRPQDRQFILSSKKLLLSDSGFYLCAWSLSLSSGNTIYFGEGSWLTVV.

In this sample, this clone turned up a few times. The chain recombines TRBV6-6 with TRBJ2-2; D not certain. This CDR3 contains 14 residues. Trimming removed 0 bases at V and 5 bases at J, with 7 bases between. In germline, CDR1 is MNHNY, CDR2 SVGAGI (reference sequence). The CDR3 DNA reads TGTGCCAGCAGTTACTCGAAGGGAACCGGGGAGCTGTTTTTT. Amino acid sequence: CASSYSKGTGELFF.

The rearrangement joins TRBV3-1 (or the pseudogene TRBV3-2) to TRBJ1-4; no clear D gene. This CDR3 region has 15 residues. V was shortened by 4 bases and J by 7 bases, with 16 bases between the two germline ends. Germline assignment: CDR1 LGHDT and CDR2 YNNKEL (reference sequence). DNA of the CDR3: TGTGCCAGCAGCCGCGATCATGAGGGAGGTGAAAAACTGTTTTTT. Translating gives CASSRDHEGGEKLFF.

The CDR3 DNA follows: TGTGCCAGCAGTGAAGGGGGACAACCGAACTATGGCTACACCTTC. It translates to CASSEGGQPNYGYTF. This chain links TRBV2 with TRBJ1-2, with a weak D call TRBD1 (6 bases). V was shortened by 1 base and J by 2 bases, with 11 bases between the two germline ends. The CDR3 runs 15 residues. Germline lookup yields CDR1 SNHLY and CDR2 FYNNEI.

The rearrangement uses TRBV29-1 and TRBJ2-3; 8 bases match TRBD2. The CDR3 covers 17 residues. In germline, CDR1 is SQVTM, CDR2 ANQGSEA. The V gene end was trimmed by 3 bases and the J gene end by 0 bases; junction bases not matched to a gene: 11. The CDR3 nucleotides are TGCAGCGTTGAGTCTAGCGGGTCATACTCTAGCACAGATACGCAGTATTTT. Translation: CSVESSGSYSSTDTQYF.

This rearrangement joins TRBV19 to TRBJ2-7, with D uncertain. V was cut by 6 bases and J by 1 base, with 10 bases left in between. Germline CDR1 and CDR2: LNHDA and SQIVND (reference sequence). This CDR3 has 13 amino acids. CDR3 nucleotides: TGTGCCAGTAGGGCCGACATATCCTACGAGCAGTACTTC. It codes for CASRADISYEQYF.